These 2 T cell receptor beta chains share one sample of origin, sequenced in a study of T-cell memory formation after mild COVID-19. TCRdb analysed the 5' RACE reads with MiXCR anew, one entry per CDR3 protein. The sample lists under 450,000 distinct CDR3 sequences, roughly a quarter occurring once. The specimen was PBMCs or a T cell subset sorted from them (not recorded which). These receptors were collected from an adult woman who had mild COVID-19 (a few samples of this study predate the infection). Cell type and time point are not known.

Only a few counts were recorded for this clonotype. V gene TRBV12-3 or TRBV12-4 combines with J gene TRBJ2-5; TRBD2 matches 9 bases. With 6 bases clipped from V and 5 bases from J, the junction kept 7 bases outside the gene matches. The CDR3 is 14 amino acids. The CDR3 sequence: CASSSLAGRETQYF. CDR3 sequence (DNA): TGTGCCAGCAGCTCCCTAGCGGGGCGCGAGACCCAGTACTTC.

This clonotype was seen more than once but under ten times. The rearrangement joins TRBV2 to TRBJ1-2; TRBD1 agrees at 10 bases. Germline V gene data show CDR1 as SNHLY and CDR2 as FYNNEI. The J segment lost 3 bases and the V segment lost 6 bases, leaving 4 bases of the junction unmatched. This CDR3 is 14 amino acids long. The CDR3 here is CASRETGGDYGYTF. For the CDR3, the DNA is TGTGCCAGCAGGGAGACAGGGGGCGACTATGGCTACACCTTC.